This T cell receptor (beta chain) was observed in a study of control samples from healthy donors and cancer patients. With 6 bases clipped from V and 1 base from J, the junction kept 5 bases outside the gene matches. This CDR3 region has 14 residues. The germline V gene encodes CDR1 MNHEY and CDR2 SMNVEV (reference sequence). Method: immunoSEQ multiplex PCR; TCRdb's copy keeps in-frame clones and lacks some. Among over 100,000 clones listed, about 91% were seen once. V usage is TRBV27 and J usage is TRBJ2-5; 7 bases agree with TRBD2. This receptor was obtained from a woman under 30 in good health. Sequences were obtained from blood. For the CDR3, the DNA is TGTGCCAGCAGGGGGATAGCGGGCCAAGAGACCCAGTACTTC. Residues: CASRGIAGQETQYF.